Following are 13 T cell receptor beta chains from one sample sequenced in a study of identical twins. TCRdb recomputed calls from the 5' RACE reads with MiXCR, one row per CDR3 protein. The table includes roughly 350,000 distinct CDR3 sequences, roughly an eighth detected once. These same records also appear under a second study, on yellow fever vaccine responses in identical twins.

Sequenced sample: CD8+ T cells sorted from blood. These receptors all come from a woman between 18 and 30 years old in good health.

This clonotype came up a few times. The chain links TRBV28 to TRBJ1-4, with D possibly TRBD1 on 6 matching bases. The CDR3 spans 13 residues. V was clipped by 4 bases and J by 8 bases, with 11 bases between them. Germline values: CDR1 MDHEN, CDR2 SYDVKM. The CDR3: CASSSGQLEKLFF. The CDR3, as DNA: TGTGCCAGCAGTTCTGGACAGCTGGAAAAACTGTTTTTT.

This clonotype was found many times. The gene calls are TRBV10-3 and TRBJ2-1; 7 bases align to TRBD2. The CDR3 has 16 amino acids. Germline V gene lookup returns CDR1 ENHRY and CDR2 SYGVKD. V lost 3 bases, J lost 0 bases, and 5 bases stayed unmatched. DNA of the CDR3: TGTGCCATCAGTGATTGGAGGGAGGGCTCCTACAATGAGCAGTTCTTC. Protein sequence: CAISDWREGSYNEQFF.

This clonotype was counted many times. The chain recombines TRBV4-1 with TRBJ2-5; possibly TRBD2 for D (5 bases). The CDR3 is made up of 13 amino acids. V shed 4 bases and J shed 1 base, with 7 bases lying between them. Looked up from germline, CDR1 is MGHRA and CDR2 is YSYEKL. The DNA for the CDR3 is TGCGCCAGCAGCCCCGGGGTCCAAGAGACCCAGTACTTC. This translates into CASSPGVQETQYF.

The chain joins TRBV4-1 to TRBJ1-1; perhaps TRBD1 as D (6 bases). With 2 bases removed from V and 0 bases from J, the gap between germline ends came to 10 bases. Germline CDR1 is MGHRA and CDR2 is YSYEKL. The CDR3 contains 15 residues. CDR3 DNA: TGCGCCAGCAGCCAACCCGGGACAATGAACACTGAAGCTTTCTTT. This translates into CASSQPGTMNTEAFF.

The rearrangement uses TRBV12-3 or TRBV12-4 and TRBJ2-7; 8 bases align to TRBD1. Germline trimming cut 2 bases from V and 2 bases from J; bases unmatched to any gene: 8. CDR3 length equals 16 residues. As DNA, the CDR3 is TGTGCCAGCAGTTTACTACAGGGGGAAACCGCCTACGAGCAGTACTTC. This codes for CASSLLQGETAYEQYF.

The chain couples TRBV7-9 to TRBJ2-3; D is possibly TRBD1 (5 bases). CDR1 and CDR2 from the germline V gene are SEHNR and FQNEAQ (reference sequence). V was cut by 8 bases and J by 1 base, with 19 bases left in between. The CDR3 contains 16 residues. DNA of the CDR3: TGTGCCAGCCCCCCCGCTCAGGGTGAGGGCACAGATACGCAGTATTTT. Protein: CASPPAQGEGTDTQYF.

This sequence joins TRBV4-1 and TRBJ2-1; 7 positions agree with TRBD2. The ends lost 4 bases at V and 9 bases at J; junction bases unmatched: 15. The CDR3 loop spans 16 amino acids. The germline gives CDR1 MGHRA, CDR2 YSYEKL. The CDR3 protein is CASSPWALVGGTEQFF. CDR3 sequence (DNA): TGCGCCAGCAGCCCCTGGGCGCTGGTGGGGGGGACTGAGCAGTTCTTC.

As to this clonotype: Since a much larger clone is just one base distant, this may be a read error. V and J are TRBV4-1 and TRBJ2-7; D is undetermined. Looked up from germline, CDR1 is MGHRA and CDR2 is YSYEKL. The CDR3 consists of 13 residues. The CDR3 bases are TGCGCCGGCAGCCAAGATCCCTGGTACGAGCAGTACGTC. Amino acids: CAGSQDPWYEQYV.

This clonotype was recorded a few times. The J gene is TRBJ2-1, the V gene TRBV10-3, with TRBD1 matching over 7 bases. CDR1 and CDR2 from the germline V gene are ENHRY and SYGVKD. With V trimmed by 10 bases and J by 5 bases, 2 bases remained unmatched. CDR3 length equals 11 residues. CDR3 in amino acids: CATTGDNEQFF. The CDR3, as DNA: TGTGCCACTACAGGGGACAATGAGCAGTTCTTC.

The J gene is TRBJ2-5, the V gene TRBV4-1; no clear D gene. The V end was cut by 8 bases, the J end by 5 bases, with 15 bases between. Germline CDR1 and CDR2: MGHRA and YSYEKL. The CDR3 extends over 13 amino acids. The CDR3, as DNA: TGCGCCAGCTCATCTATTCTCGCGGAGACCCAGTACTTC. It is translated as CASSSILAETQYF.

This rearrangement joins TRBV7-9 to TRBJ2-1; 16 bases line up with TRBD2. V lost 4 bases to trimming and J lost 12 bases; unmatched junction nucleotides: 6. The germline V gene has CDR1 SEHNR and CDR2 FQNEAQ (reference sequence). The CDR3 is 15 residues long. CDR3 protein: CASSSGTSGGVGQFF. CDR3 in DNA: TGTGCCAGCAGCTCAGGGACTAGCGGGGGGGTTGGGCAGTTCTTC.

This clonotype was seen a handful of times. The chain recombines TRBV12-3 or TRBV12-4 with TRBJ2-1; D gene ambiguous. Trimming removed 3 bases at V and 5 bases at J, with 8 bases between. CDR3 size: 13 residues. The CDR3 bases are TGTGCCAGCAGTTTCAGGATGAACAATGAGCAGTTCTTC. Translation gives CASSFRMNNEQFF.

This clonotype has a count of ten or more. The chain is built from TRBV29-1 and TRBJ2-1, with 15 bases lining up with TRBD2. CDR1 is SQVTM and CDR2 is ANQGSEA in the germline V gene. The ends lost 4 bases at V and 4 bases at J; junction bases unmatched: 5. The CDR3 is made up of 16 amino acids. The chain's CDR3 is CSVVDGTSGRYNEQFF. CDR3 bases: TGCAGCGTTGTTGATGGGACTAGCGGGAGGTACAATGAGCAGTTCTTC.